These 30 T cell receptor beta chains were sequenced from one sample in a study of cytomegalovirus exposure and HLA in healthy donors. PCR used 60 Vbeta primers and 13 Jbeta primers. Assay: immunoSEQ multiplex PCR; the TCRdb copy retains only in-frame clones and omits some. The profile shows a few hundred thousand clones, about 80% of them singletons. Sequences were obtained from PBMCs. Receptors originate from a woman in her 50s in good health and CMV-seropositive.

About this clone: This same CDR3 is encoded by further DNA sequences in the sample. This chain links TRBV30 with TRBJ2-7; possible D gene TRBD2, 6 bases. The CDR3 covers 11 residues. CDR1 is GTSNPN, CDR2 SVGIG, per germline (reference sequence). V lost 0 bases to trimming and J lost 6 bases, with 6 bases between them. The CDR3 reads CAWSVGGEQYF. Written as DNA, the CDR3 is TGTGCCTGGAGTGTGGGGGGCGAGCAGTACTTC.

The chain joins TRBV30 to TRBJ2-3; 8 bases agree with TRBD1. After removal of 3 bases from V and 6 bases from J, the junction contained 5 bases not matched to a gene. The CDR3 consists of 13 residues. Germline CDR1 reads GTSNPN; CDR2 reads SVGIG (reference sequence). The CDR3 spells CAWRQGVLDTQYF. The DNA for the CDR3 is TGTGCCTGGAGACAGGGGGTTTTGGATACGCAGTATTTT.

This sequence joins TRBV28 and TRBJ2-7, with D hard to call. The CDR3 runs 15 residues. Trimming removed 1 base at V and 5 bases at J, with 15 bases between. The germline V gene has CDR1 MDHEN and CDR2 SYDVKM. The CDR3 spells CASSLFSSGPHEQYF. DNA for the CDR3: TGTGCCAGCAGTTTATTCTCCTCAGGTCCTCACGAGCAGTACTTC.

The chain links TRBV30 to TRBJ1-2, with D perhaps TRBD1 (5 bases). Trimming pared 2 bases from V and 2 bases from J, leaving 12 bases between. The CDR3 spans 14 residues. Germline V gives CDR1 GTSNPN, CDR2 SVGIG (reference sequence). The CDR3 DNA reads TGTGCCTGGAGTCCGCGGACACTAAACTATGGCTACACCTTC. Amino acids: CAWSPRTLNYGYTF.

The V and J genes are TRBV7-2 and TRBJ1-2; D not certain. The length of the CDR3 is 12 residues. CDR1 is SGHTA, CDR2 FQGNSA, per germline. Trimming took 0 bases from V and 7 from J, leaving 6 bases between them. The CDR3 nucleotides are TGTGCCAGCAGCTTAGCCGGGTCTGGCTACACCTTC. Encoded protein: CASSLAGSGYTF.

The chain employs TRBV5-1 and TRBJ2-5; TRBD2 agrees at 9 bases. Germline CDR1 is SGHRS and CDR2 is YFSETQ. The CDR3 loop spans 16 amino acids. Trimming removed 4 bases from V and 5 bases from J; junction bases left unmatched: 12. The chain's CDR3 is CASSPRLAAPLETQYF. The CDR3, as DNA: TGCGCCAGCAGCCCCCGACTAGCGGCCCCTTTGGAGACCCAGTACTTC. The whole variable domain, remainder taken from reference TRBV5-1 and TRBJ2-5, is KAGVTQTPRYLIKTRGQQVTLSCSPISGHRSVSWYQQTPGQGLQFLFEYFSETQRNKGNFPGRFSGRQFSNSRSEMNVSTLELGDSALYLCASSPRLAAPLETQYFGPGTRLLVL.

The chain carries TRBV9 and TRBJ1-1; D is perhaps TRBD1 (6 bases). V dropped 0 bases and J dropped 1 base, with 7 bases sitting between them. The length of the CDR3 is 14 residues. Germline loops: CDR1 SGDLS, CDR2 YYNGEE. CDR3 residues: CASSVGTANTEAFF. The DNA of the CDR3 is TGTGCCAGCAGCGTAGGGACAGCGAACACTGAAGCTTTCTTT.

The chain is built from TRBV4-1 and TRBJ1-2; 7 bases are a match to TRBD1. The J segment lost 5 bases and the V segment lost 0 bases, leaving 6 bases of the junction unmatched. CDR3 size: 15 residues. Germline V lookup: CDR1 MGHRA, CDR2 YSYEKL. The CDR3 DNA follows: TGCGCCAGCAGCCAAGATAGGGGACAGCAATATGGCTACACCTTC. Translated, it gives CASSQDRGQQYGYTF.

The rearrangement uses TRBV28 and TRBJ1-2; TRBD1 matches at 8 bases. Per the germline V gene, CDR1 is MDHEN and CDR2 is SYDVKM. The V gene end was trimmed by 5 bases and the J gene end by 7 bases; junction bases not matched to a gene: 3. The CDR3 covers 12 residues. CDR3 sequence (DNA): TGTGCCAGCAGTACAGGGGGAACTGGCTACACCTTC. Protein: CASSTGGTGYTF.

V is TRBV9 and J is TRBJ2-3; 10 bases are a match to TRBD1. Germline CDR1 is SGDLS and CDR2 is YYNGEE. V lost 5 bases and J lost 4; bases outside the gene matches: 13. The CDR3 contains 17 residues. The chain's CDR3 is CASRPYSDRGISDTQYF. The DNA for the CDR3 is TGTGCCAGCAGGCCCTATTCGGACAGGGGGATCTCAGATACGCAGTATTTT.

The J gene is TRBJ1-3, the V gene TRBV19; 8 nucleotides align to TRBD1. This CDR3 has 19 amino acids. J gave up 0 bases and V 3 bases, and 13 bases lay outside the gene matches. The germline V gene encodes CDR1 LNHDA and CDR2 SQIVND (reference sequence). In nucleotides, the CDR3 is TGTGCCAGTAGTATTGGACAGGGTGGAACCCCGCGCTCTGGAAACACCATATATTTT. Residues: CASSIGQGGTPRSGNTIYF.

This clone was seen once. The V and J genes are TRBV19 and TRBJ1-2; D is unclear. The CDR3 runs 17 residues. V lost 5 bases, J lost 1 base, and 20 bases lay in between. Germline V gene data show CDR1 as LNHDA and CDR2 as SQIVND (reference sequence). CDR3 in amino acids: CASSPRGGRNINYGYTF. The CDR3, as DNA: TGTGCCAGTAGTCCCCGAGGAGGCAGAAATATTAACTATGGCTACACCTTC.

J is TRBJ1-2 and V is TRBV27; 10 bases agree with TRBD1. Germline assignment: CDR1 MNHEY and CDR2 SMNVEV (reference sequence). This CDR3 is 17 amino acids long. V was clipped by 6 bases and J by 8 bases; unmatched bases: 18. The CDR3 sequence is CASRITPGQGGREGYTF. In nucleotides, the CDR3 is TGTGCCAGCAGAATTACACCCGGACAGGGGGGGAGAGAAGGCTACACCTTC.

The genes are TRBV6-6 and TRBJ2-7; TRBD2 is a possible D gene (7 bases). Between the trimmed V and J ends, which lost 4 bases and 0 bases, there was a span of 13 bases. This CDR3 is built from 15 residues. Germline V gene data show CDR1 as MNHNY and CDR2 as SVGAGI (reference sequence). The CDR3 region is CASSLLAGASYEQYF. DNA of the CDR3: TGTGCCAGCAGTTTACTCGCGGGGGCCTCCTACGAGCAGTACTTC.

This rearrangement joins TRBV6-4 to TRBJ1-6; TRBD1 matches at 8 bases. The CDR3 totals 14 residues. Germline V lookup: CDR1 MRHNA, CDR2 SNTAGT. The V gene end was trimmed by 6 bases and the J gene end by 9 bases; junction bases not matched to a gene: 7. CDR3 sequence: CASRTGGTGSPLHF. CDR3 bases: TGTGCCAGCAGAACAGGGGGGACTGGTTCACCCCTCCACTTT.

V is TRBV28 and J is TRBJ2-2, with a weak D call TRBD2 (6 bases). CDR1 is MDHEN, CDR2 SYDVKM, per germline. V lost 5 bases, J lost 6 bases, and 13 bases lay in between. The CDR3 consists of 14 residues. The CDR3 DNA follows: TGTGCCAGCAGTCTGCGGAGGGCGTCCGGGGAGCTGTTTTTT. As protein: CASSLRRASGELFF.

V and J are TRBV29-1 and TRBJ2-2; maybe TRBD2 (5 bases). V lost 6 bases to trimming and J lost 3 bases, with 8 bases between them. CDR3 length: 12 residues. From germline, CDR1 is SQVTM and CDR2 ANQGSEA. The CDR3 sequence is CSVNGDTGELFF. CDR3 DNA: TGCAGCGTCAACGGGGACACCGGGGAGCTGTTTTTT.

The chain joins TRBV27 to TRBJ2-5, with D tentatively TRBD1 (5 bases). From germline, CDR1 is MNHEY and CDR2 SMNVEV (reference sequence). Trimming pared 2 bases from V and 5 bases from J, leaving 15 bases between. The CDR3 has 15 residues. CDR3 in amino acids: CASSLAPGFRETQYF. Here the CDR3 DNA reads TGTGCCAGCAGTTTAGCCCCAGGGTTTCGGGAGACCCAGTACTTC.

The chain uses TRBV6-6 and TRBJ2-1; D uncertain. Germline V CDR1 and CDR2: MNHNY, SVGAGI (reference sequence). This CDR3 has 13 amino acids. Between the trimmed V and J ends, which lost 6 bases and 1 base, there was a span of 7 bases. Here the CDR3 reads CASSYPSYNEQFF. DNA of the CDR3: TGTGCCAGCAGCTACCCTTCCTACAATGAGCAGTTCTTC.

J is TRBJ2-7 and V is TRBV7-9; 8 bases fit TRBD1. This CDR3 has 17 amino acids. Germline lookup yields CDR1 SEHNR and CDR2 FQNEAQ (reference sequence). The trim removed 0 bases at V and 3 bases at J, leaving 10 bases unmatched. The CDR3 DNA follows: TGTGCCAGCAGCTTAGCGGCCAGGGGGCCTCGAAGCTACGAGCAGTACTTC. Translated, it gives CASSLAARGPRSYEQYF.

The gene calls are TRBV27 and TRBJ2-5; tentatively, D is TRBD1 (6 bases). V lost 3 bases, J lost 4 bases, and 15 bases lay in between. The CDR3 totals 15 residues. Germline assignment: CDR1 MNHEY and CDR2 SMNVEV (reference sequence). CDR3: CASSLAGRGGETQYF. CDR3 sequence (DNA): TGTGCCAGCAGTTTGGCGGGCCGAGGGGGAGAGACCCAGTACTTC.

The rearrangement joins TRBV9 to TRBJ1-4; 12 nucleotides agree with TRBD1. CDR1 and CDR2 (germline): SGDLS, YYNGEE. This CDR3 is built from 16 residues. V lost 2 bases and J lost 7; bases outside the gene matches: 6. The CDR3 protein is CASSVGTGGRGEKLFF. The CDR3 region has the DNA TGTGCCAGCAGCGTGGGGACAGGGGGCAGAGGTGAAAAACTGTTTTTT.

The gene calls are TRBV18 and TRBJ1-4, with D perhaps TRBD1 (6 bases). Germline-derived CDR1 and CDR2 are KGHSH and LQKENI. This CDR3 contains 16 residues. V lost 2 bases and J lost 0, with 10 bases in between. The CDR3 region has the DNA TGTGCCAGCTCACCAAGACAGGCTTCAACTAATGAAAAACTGTTTTTT. As protein: CASSPRQASTNEKLFF.

This chain links TRBV2 with TRBJ1-2; 7 bases align to TRBD1. Germline CDR1 SNHLY, CDR2 FYNNEI. Germline trimming cut 6 bases from V and 3 bases from J; bases unmatched to any gene: 7. This CDR3 has 14 amino acids. CDR3 protein: CASRSDRADYGYTF. The CDR3 DNA reads TGTGCCAGCAGGAGCGACAGGGCGGACTATGGCTACACCTTC. Full variable domain (outside the CDR3, taken from reference TRBV2 and TRBJ1-2): EPEVTQTPSHQVTQMGQEVILRCVPISNHLYFYWYRQILGQKVEFLVSFYNNEISEKSEIFDDQFSVERPDGSNFTLKIRSTKLEDSAMYFCASRSDRADYGYTFGSGTRLTVV.

The V gene is TRBV19, the J gene TRBJ1-6; D unresolved. CDR1 LNHDA and CDR2 SQIVND come from the germline V gene (reference sequence). Trimming took off 5 bases at V and 7 bases at J, with 12 bases between the two ends. The CDR3 runs to 14 residues. CDR3 amino acids: CASSLFDTNSPLHF. The CDR3 DNA sequence: TGTGCCAGTAGTCTTTTTGACACGAATTCACCCCTCCACTTT. Variable domain in full (rest from reference TRBV19 and TRBJ1-6): DGGITQSPKYLFRKEGQNVTLSCEQNLNHDAMYWYRQDPGQGLRLIYYSQIVNDFQKGDIAEGYSVSREKKESFPLTVTSAQKNPTAFYLCASSLFDTNSPLHFGNGTRLTVT.

This chain uses TRBV19 with TRBJ1-6, with D possibly matching TRBD1 (5 bases). V shed 11 bases and J shed 11 bases, with 22 bases lying between them. This CDR3 comprises 14 residues. The germline V gene has CDR1 LNHDA and CDR2 SQIVND (reference sequence). CDR3 coding DNA: TGTGCCCCTGGCGGCGGGGCGTACATGGCACCCCTCCACTTT. It specifies CAPGGGAYMAPLHF.

CDR3 amino acids: CASSLALLDGYTF. As DNA, the CDR3 is TGTGCCAGCAGCTTAGCGCTACTAGATGGCTACACCTTC. V is TRBV7-9 and J is TRBJ1-2; D gene unclear. The CDR3 consists of 13 residues. V lost 0 bases, J lost 6 bases, and 8 bases lay in between. Germline CDR1 is SEHNR and CDR2 is FQNEAQ (reference sequence).

This rearrangement joins TRBV28 to TRBJ2-1; the D is unclear. The CDR3 spans 13 residues. The germline V and J ends were trimmed by 7 bases and 5 bases, with 12 bases remaining between them. In germline, CDR1 is MDHEN, CDR2 SYDVKM. CDR3 sequence: CASMEAYHNEQFF. CDR3 in DNA: TGTGCCAGCATGGAAGCGTACCACAATGAGCAGTTCTTC.

The rearrangement links TRBV4-1 to TRBJ2-5; TRBD2 agrees at 10 bases. The V segment lost 5 bases and the J segment 4 bases; nucleotides outside the gene matches: 10. The germline gives CDR1 MGHRA, CDR2 YSYEKL. The CDR3 sequence is 16 residues long. CDR3 nucleotide sequence: TGCGCCAGCAGCAAACTGAGCGGGGGGGCCGCAGAGACCCAGTACTTC. Its protein product is CASSKLSGGAAETQYF.

The chain uses TRBV5-1 and TRBJ2-5, with a possible D match to TRBD2 (7 bases). Trimming took off 5 bases at V and 4 bases at J, with 12 bases between the two ends. The CDR3 extends over 13 amino acids. The germline V gene encodes CDR1 SGHRS and CDR2 YFSETQ. The CDR3 reads CASSRGARETQYF. The CDR3 nucleotides read TGCGCCAGCAGTCGGGGGGCCCGAGAGACCCAGTACTTC.